This T cell receptor beta chain was obtained from a study of CD8 T cells in ankylosing spondylitis. The germline V gene encodes CDR1 SGHTA and CDR2 FQGNSA. Trimming removed 4 bases from V and 3 bases from J; junction bases left unmatched: 5. The length of the CDR3 is 14 residues. TCRdb reprocessed the 5' RACE reads via MiXCR and lists one record per CDR3 protein. This sample yields approximately 28,000 distinct CDR3 sequences, of which 6.5% to 9% are seen a single time; 25% to 35% belongs to the top ten. This clonotype was counted ten times or more. This TCR was recovered from a male donor with ankylosing spondylitis or in good health (not recorded which). This chain uses TRBV7-2 with TRBJ2-7, with 8 bases matching TRBD1. Material: blood. The CDR3 here is CASSYGQGFYEQYF. The CDR3 DNA follows: TGTGCCAGCAGCTACGGACAGGGATTCTACGAGCAGTACTTC.